This is a list of T cell receptor beta chains from one sample in a study of PD-1 blockade in classical Hodgkin lymphoma. Produced via immunoSEQ multiplex PCR; TCRdb's table is partial and in-frame only. The table includes tens of thousands of clones, around 90% detected once. Sample: peripheral blood mononuclear cells (PBMCs), taken at baseline. These receptors were collected from a human donor with classical Hodgkin lymphoma. The CDR3 runs from the conserved cysteine through the conserved F or W. A D gene is named only where the DNA matches it firmly. Where a row states a size, it is once, few, many or the class of an expanded clone; other rows omit it.

size: .; D: .; V: TRBV19; J: TRBJ2-7; DNA: TGTGCCAGTAGTGACGACTACGAGCAGTACTTC; CDR3: CASSDDYEQYF
size: .; D: .; V: TRBV7-6; J: TRBJ1-4; DNA: TGTGCCAGCAGCTTCCTGGTAGGGGCCTCTCAAAAACTGTTTTTT; CDR3: CASSFLVGASQKLFF
size: .; D: .; V: TRBV6-5; J: TRBJ2-7; DNA: TGTGCCAGCAGTACTGCGTACGAGCAGTACTTC; CDR3: CASSTAYEQYF
size: .; D: .; V: TRBV19; J: TRBJ2-7; DNA: TGTGCCAGTAGCGTTCGGGACGAGCAGTACTTC; CDR3: CASSVRDEQYF
size: .; D: .; V: TRBV28; J: TRBJ2-7; DNA: TGTGCCAGCTCAGGACAGATCGGTACCTACGAGCAGTACTTC; CDR3: CASSGQIGTYEQYF
size: .; D: .; V: TRBV11-2; J: TRBJ2-1; DNA: TGTGCCAGCAGCTTAGTATCCAGGGGATCCTACAATGAGCAGTTCTTC; CDR3: CASSLVSRGSYNEQFF
size: .; D: TRBD1; V: TRBV28; J: TRBJ1-2; DNA: TGTGCCAGCAGTTCTTCTAGACAGGGCTATGGCTACACCTTC; CDR3: CASSSSRQGYGYTF
size: few; D: TRBD1; V: TRBV6-4; J: TRBJ1-1; DNA: TGTGCCAGCAGTGAAGACAGGGGGACTGAAGCTTTCTTT; CDR3: CASSEDRGTEAFF
size: few; D: .; V: TRBV30; J: TRBJ1-1; DNA: TGTGCCTTAACATGGAACACTGAAGCTTTCTTT; CDR3: CALTWNTEAFF
size: .; D: .; V: TRBV6-1; J: TRBJ2-2; DNA: TGTGCCAGCATTACGGGAGATCGTGGGACCGGGGAGCTGTTTTTT; CDR3: CASITGDRGTGELFF
size: .; D: TRBD1; V: TRBV7-6; J: TRBJ2-3; DNA: TGTGCCAGCAGCTTAGGTGGGACAGGGAGGGCAGATACGCAGTATTTT; CDR3: CASSLGGTGRADTQYF
size: .; D: .; V: TRBV6-1; J: TRBJ2-3; DNA: TGTGCCAGCAGTGTTCCCCCTAGGAATACGCAGTATTTT; CDR3: CASSVPPRNTQYF
size: .; D: TRBD2; V: TRBV10-3; J: TRBJ2-4; DNA: TGTGCCATCAGTGACGCGGGGGTAGCCAAAAACATTCAGTACTTC; CDR3: CAISDAGVAKNIQYF
size: .; D: TRBD2; V: TRBV14; J: TRBJ2-7; DNA: TGTGCCAGCAGCCGCCTATCAGGGACTAGCGGGAGCGGGTCCTACGAGCAGTACTTC; CDR3: CASSRLSGTSGSGSYEQYF
size: .; D: .; V: TRBV2; J: TRBJ2-3; DNA: TGTGCCAGCAGTCCGTACACAGATACGCAGTATTTT; CDR3: CASSPYTDTQYF
size: .; D: TRBD1; V: TRBV2; J: TRBJ1-5; DNA: TGTGCCAGCAGTGAAGGACAGGGGAATCAGCCCCAGCATTTT; CDR3: CASSEGQGNQPQHF
size: .; D: .; V: TRBV2; J: TRBJ1-2; DNA: TGTGCCAGCAGGGGAGTTTGGGGTGGCTACACCTTC; CDR3: CASRGVWGGYTF
size: .; D: .; V: TRBV27; J: TRBJ1-1; DNA: TGTGCCAGCAGTTCGGTTAACACTGAAGCTTTCTTT; CDR3: CASSSVNTEAFF
size: .; D: .; V: TRBV18; J: TRBJ2-7; DNA: TGTGCCAGCTCACCAGTCGTCCTTGAGCAGTACTTC; CDR3: CASSPVVLEQYF
size: .; D: TRBD1; V: TRBV4-1; J: TRBJ1-1; DNA: TGCGCCAGCAGCCAAGGGGCAGGGGGGAACACTGAAGCTTTCTTT; CDR3: CASSQGAGGNTEAFF
size: .; D: TRBD2; V: TRBV30; J: TRBJ2-1; DNA: TGTGCCTGGACCCCGGGACTAGCGCGGTACAATGAGCAGTTCTTC; CDR3: CAWTPGLARYNEQFF
size: .; D: .; V: TRBV9; J: TRBJ1-5; DNA: TGTGCCAGCAGCGCGGAGGGAAATCAGCCCCAGCATTTT; CDR3: CASSAEGNQPQHF
size: .; D: .; V: TRBV20-1; J: TRBJ1-2; DNA: TGCAAGTGCCAGGGATCCCATGGCTACACCTTC; CDR3: CKCQGSHGYTF
size: .; D: .; V: TRBV5-1; J: TRBJ1-2; DNA: TGCGCCAGCAGCTTGGGGCAGAACTATGGCTACACCTTC; CDR3: CASSLGQNYGYTF
size: .; D: TRBD1; V: TRBV27; J: TRBJ1-3; DNA: TGTGCCAGCAGTTCGACAGGGGCTGGAAACACCATATATTTT; CDR3: CASSSTGAGNTIYF
size: .; D: TRBD1; V: TRBV6-5; J: TRBJ2-4; DNA: TGTGCCAGCAGTTTTGGGGCAGGGGGAAACATTCAGTACTTC; CDR3: CASSFGAGGNIQYF
size: .; D: TRBD1; V: TRBV19; J: TRBJ1-2; DNA: TGTGCCAGTAGTTCAAGGGACAGGGCTAACTATGGCTACACCTTC; CDR3: CASSSRDRANYGYTF
size: .; D: .; V: TRBV10-3; J: TRBJ1-1; DNA: TGTGCCATCACCCGGGACTTGAACACTGAAGCTTTCTTT; CDR3: CAITRDLNTEAFF
size: .; D: TRBD2; V: TRBV7-2; J: TRBJ2-7; DNA: TGTGCCAGCAGACGAACTAGCGGTTACGAGCAGTACTTC; CDR3: CASRRTSGYEQYF
size: .; D: .; V: TRBV11-3; J: TRBJ2-5; DNA: TGTGCCAGCAGCTTAGTGGAGACCCAGTACTTC; CDR3: CASSLVETQYF
size: .; D: .; V: TRBV7-9; J: TRBJ1-5; DNA: TGTGCCAGCAGCCGTGGGGACTTAGGAAATCAGCCCCAGCATTTT; CDR3: CASSRGDLGNQPQHF
size: .; D: .; V: TRBV5-1; J: TRBJ1-1; DNA: TGCGCCAGCAGCTTGGACTGGCAGGGGCCGGCCGGGACTGAAGCTTTCTTT; CDR3: CASSLDWQGPAGTEAFF
size: .; D: .; V: TRBV20-1; J: TRBJ2-1; DNA: TGCAGTGCTAGAGGTTACAATGAGCAGTTCTTC; CDR3: CSARGYNEQFF
size: .; D: .; V: TRBV5-1; J: TRBJ2-7; DNA: TGCGCCAGCAGCTTGGTTCCAGGCCGAGGTTCCTACGAGCAGTACTTC; CDR3: CASSLVPGRGSYEQYF
size: once; D: .; V: TRBV28; J: TRBJ1-3; DNA: TGTGCCAGCAGCCCAGGGGGAAACACCATATATTTT; CDR3: CASSPGGNTIYF
size: .; D: .; V: TRBV10-1; J: TRBJ2-1; DNA: TGCGCCAGCTTATCCGACTCGACCGGGGCTTACAATGAGCAGTTCTTC; CDR3: CASLSDSTGAYNEQFF
size: .; D: .; V: TRBV5-1; J: TRBJ1-1; DNA: TGCGCCAGCAGCGGGGGGACCCTGAACACTGAAGCTTTCTTT; CDR3: CASSGGTLNTEAFF
size: .; D: .; V: TRBV19; J: TRBJ1-2; DNA: TGTGCCAGTAGTATCGGCAGGCGTGATGGCTACACCTTC; CDR3: CASSIGRRDGYTF
size: .; D: TRBD2; V: TRBV13; J: TRBJ2-7; DNA: TGTGCCAGCAGCTTAGGTAGACTGGGCGGGAGGGCGGACGAGCAGTACTTC; CDR3: CASSLGRLGGRADEQYF
size: .; D: .; V: TRBV7-9; J: TRBJ1-2; DNA: TGTGCCAGCGGGCGGGACAACTATGGCTACACCTTC; CDR3: CASGRDNYGYTF
size: .; D: .; V: TRBV27; J: TRBJ2-3; DNA: TGTGCCAGCAGTCGAGCTGCGCAAGCAGATACGCAGTATTTT; CDR3: CASSRAAQADTQYF
size: .; D: .; V: TRBV6-5; J: TRBJ1-1; DNA: TGTGCCAGCAGTCAGCTCGGGGGCCCAGGGCCTTTCTTT; CDR3: CASSQLGGPGPFF
size: .; D: TRBD1; V: TRBV28; J: TRBJ2-7; DNA: TGTGCCAGCAGTTTTCGGACAGGACTGGTCTACGAGCAGTACTTC; CDR3: CASSFRTGLVYEQYF
size: .; D: TRBD2; V: TRBV4-1; J: TRBJ2-7; DNA: TGCGCCAGCAGTTATATGGGACTAGCGGGAGGCGAGCAGTACTTC; CDR3: CASSYMGLAGGEQYF
size: .; D: .; V: TRBV27; J: TRBJ1-6; DNA: TGTGCCAGCAGTTTATTCTTCGTGGAGGCGGCGAATTCACCCCTCCACTTT; CDR3: CASSLFFVEAANSPLHF
size: .; D: .; V: TRBV19; J: TRBJ2-5; DNA: TGTGCCAGTAGTATTGGGGGCGGGCAAGAGACCCAGTACTTC; CDR3: CASSIGGGQETQYF
size: .; D: TRBD2; V: TRBV9; J: TRBJ2-3; DNA: TGTGCCAGCACCTTCGGGGGGGTCGGGGATACGCAGTATTTT; CDR3: CASTFGGVGDTQYF
size: .; D: TRBD2; V: TRBV7-2; J: TRBJ2-3; DNA: TGTGCCAGCAGCTTAATGGGACTAGCGGGAAGGACAGATACGCAGTATTTT; CDR3: CASSLMGLAGRTDTQYF
size: .; D: .; V: TRBV4-1; J: TRBJ2-3; DNA: TGCGCCAGCAGCCAATCCCGGGGCCCTGCCGATACGCAGTATTTT; CDR3: CASSQSRGPADTQYF
size: .; D: TRBD1; V: TRBV4-1; J: TRBJ1-4; DNA: TGCGCCGTACGGACAGGGGTTAATGAAAAACTGTTTTTT; CDR3: CAVRTGVNEKLFF
size: .; D: TRBD1; V: TRBV9; J: TRBJ2-7; DNA: TGTGCCAGCAGCCGTTCCGGGACAGGGGACCGCGAGCAGTACTTC; CDR3: CASSRSGTGDREQYF
size: .; D: TRBD1; V: TRBV4-3; J: TRBJ1-4; DNA: TGCGCCAGCAGCTCCCAACAGGGGCGCGGTGAAAAACTGTTTTTT; CDR3: CASSSQQGRGEKLFF
size: .; D: .; V: TRBV27; J: TRBJ1-5; DNA: TGTGCCAGCAGTTTACGGCCCAATCAGCCCCAGCATTTT; CDR3: CASSLRPNQPQHF
size: .; D: TRBD1; V: TRBV5-6; J: TRBJ1-4; DNA: TGTGCCAGCAGCTTTAACTATGGGACAGGGAATGAAAAACTGTTTTTT; CDR3: CASSFNYGTGNEKLFF
size: .; D: .; V: TRBV5-6; J: TRBJ2-7; DNA: TGTGCCAGCAGCTTGCGCCTGGAAAACGAGCAGTACTTC; CDR3: CASSLRLENEQYF
size: .; D: .; V: TRBV7-6; J: TRBJ2-6; DNA: TGTGCCAGCAGCTTAGTTCCGGGGACTGGGGCCAACGTCCTGACTTTC; CDR3: CASSLVPGTGANVLTF
size: .; D: .; V: TRBV21-1; J: TRBJ1-1; DNA: TGTGCCAGCAGCAAAGCGCGTCGGGGGGCAGACTGGAATGAAGCTTTCTTT; CDR3: CASSKARRGADWNEAFF
size: once; D: .; V: TRBV9; J: TRBJ2-2; DNA: TGTGCCAGCAGCGTAGCAGGGCCGATTAACACCGGGGAGCTGTTTTTT; CDR3: CASSVAGPINTGELFF